This TCR beta chain originates from a study of blood T cell repertoires in COVID-19. About the study: The samples span acute and convalescent COVID-19 from the United States, Italy and Spain. T cells, B-cell-depleted T cells, or PBMCs provided the cDNA or gDNA that served as material.

The Seattle patients, enrolled during active infection, were followed longitudinally. The germline gives CDR1 LNHDA, CDR2 SQIVND (reference sequence). This CDR3 contains 14 residues. With 6 bases removed from V and 4 bases from J, the gap between germline ends came to 12 bases. Per the original methods: Reference gene primer amplification yielded estimated nucleated cell counts. Sequenced by immunoSEQ multiplex PCR; TCRdb stores in-frame clones only, minus some. That table furnishes V, J and clone size, whereas the DNA furnished D and trimming. The sample shows roughly 570,000 clones, roughly 91% of them seen only once.

The specimen sequenced was peripheral blood. The chain employs TRBV19 and TRBJ1-4, with D possibly TRBD1 on 5 matching bases. The origin of this receptor is a woman aged 45-65 years with COVID-19, enrolled during active disease. The CDR3 region is CASRSRQFNEKLFF. DNA of the CDR3: TGTGCCAGTAGGAGTAGACAGTTTAATGAAAAACTGTTTTTT.